The 5 T cell receptor beta chains listed next were all sequenced from one sample in a study of T cell responses to AZD1222 COVID-19 vaccine. Method: immunoSEQ multiplex PCR; TCRdb's copy keeps in-frame clones and lacks some. Of roughly 160,000 clones in the sample, 90% are singletons; the top ten hold over 1.2%. Here the sequenced sample was peripheral blood, taken on day 0 of AZD1222 vaccination. The receptors originated from an adult in good health.

The chain links TRBV19 to TRBJ2-4; D might be TRBD1 or TRBD2, each matching 5 bases. Between the trimmed V and J ends, which lost 6 bases and 0 bases, there was a span of 15 bases. This CDR3 is built from 16 residues. Per germline, CDR1 LNHDA and CDR2 SQIVND (reference sequence). For the CDR3, the DNA is TGTGCCAGTAGCCCCGCCGGGACCGTAGCCAAAAACATTCAGTACTTC. Protein: CASSPAGTVAKNIQYF.

J is TRBJ2-5 and V is TRBV5-4, with D perhaps matching TRBD1 (6 bases). The CDR3 spans 14 residues. Trimming removed 2 bases from V and 2 bases from J, with 10 bases in between. The germline CDR1 and CDR2 sequences are SGHNT and YYREEE (reference sequence). Written as DNA, the CDR3 is TGTGCCAGCAGCTTTACGACAGGACAAGAGACCCAGTACTTC. Protein product: CASSFTTGQETQYF.

In this sample, this clone turned up a few times. The genes are TRBV9 and TRBJ1-2; tentative D call: TRBD1 (5 bases). Trimming removed 4 bases from V and 5 bases from J, with 15 bases in between. CDR1 SGDLS and CDR2 YYNGEE come from the germline V gene. The CDR3 runs 14 residues. The CDR3 bases are TGTGCCAGCAGCCCCGCCGGGGCCTTATATGGCTACACCTTC. Its translation is CASSPAGALYGYTF.

This chain links TRBV10-3 with TRBJ2-3; maybe TRBD1 (5 bases). This CDR3 has 16 residues. Trimming removed 6 bases at V and 0 bases at J, with 16 bases between. Germline V gene sequence: CDR1 ENHRY, CDR2 SYGVKD. The CDR3 loop is CAISSPTAPSTDTQYF. In DNA form, the CDR3 reads TGTGCCATCAGCTCCCCGACAGCTCCTAGCACAGATACGCAGTATTTT.

The chain couples TRBV24-1 to TRBJ1-5, with D perhaps matching TRBD1 (6 bases). Per the germline V gene, CDR1 is KGHDR and CDR2 is SFDVKD. V dropped 4 bases and J dropped 0 bases, with 27 bases sitting between them. This CDR3 contains 21 residues. CDR3 nucleotides: TGTGCCACCAGTGACGGGGGCTTTAGGGGCAGCGGGCCTTATAGCAATCAGCCCCAGCATTTT. Translation gives CATSDGGFRGSGPYSNQPQHF.